This T cell receptor beta chain is from a study of blood T cell repertoires in COVID-19. Assay used: immunoSEQ multiplex PCR; TCRdb lists only in-frame clones, some missing. The sample contains over 30,000 clones, around 87% of which appear only once. Sequences were obtained from peripheral blood. The sequence was collected from a man older than 75 with active COVID-19.

The CDR3 protein is CASSYQEGTEAFF. CDR3 coding DNA: TGTGCCAGCAGTTATCAGGAAGGAACTGAAGCTTTCTTT. The chain links TRBV12-3 or TRBV12-4 to TRBJ1-1; D is unresolved. Trimming shortened V by 4 bases and J by 5 bases, and 11 bases separated the two germline ends. The CDR3 is 13 amino acids.